The 28 T cell receptor beta chains presented below share a single source sample, sequenced in a study of control samples from healthy donors and cancer patients. Measured with immunoSEQ multiplex PCR; TCRdb has only the in-frame clones, and not every one. The sample comprises around 120,000 clones, just under 95% of which are singletons, and roughly 4% rests with the top ten. The sequencing sample was made of blood. The receptors originated from a man aged 30-40 years in good health.

The chain carries TRBV7-9 and TRBJ2-3; 9 bases match TRBD2. CDR1 is SEHNR, CDR2 FQNEAQ, per germline (reference sequence). This CDR3 region has 15 residues. The ends lost 5 bases at V and 1 base at J; junction bases unmatched: 4. The CDR3, as DNA: TGTGCCAGCAGCCCTCAGCGGGGGGGCACAGATACGCAGTATTTT. This translates into CASSPQRGGTDTQYF.

Written as DNA, the CDR3 is TGTGCCAGCAGTGAAGTTGGAGGAGAAGCTTTCTTT. It is translated as CASSEVGGEAFF. J is TRBJ1-1 and V is TRBV6-1, with D hard to call. CDR1 MNHNS and CDR2 SASEGT come from the germline V gene. The V gene lost 1 base and the J gene lost 8 bases, with 8 bases spanning the gap. The CDR3 extends over 12 amino acids.

This sequence joins TRBV18 and TRBJ1-5; TRBD1 aligns across 8 bases. The germline V gene encodes CDR1 KGHSH and CDR2 LQKENI. The CDR3 loop spans 16 amino acids. J lost 7 bases, V lost 2 bases, and 10 bases had no gene match. CDR3 loop: CASSPRAGTGNQPQHF. CDR3 DNA: TGTGCCAGCTCACCAAGGGCCGGGACAGGAAACCAGCCCCAGCATTTT.

The V call is TRBV30, the J call TRBJ1-1; 7 bases agree with TRBD1. J gave up 1 base and V 5 bases, and 4 bases lay outside the gene matches. This CDR3 contains 13 residues. The V gene's germline CDR1 is GTSNPN and CDR2 SVGIG (reference sequence). The CDR3 DNA follows: TGTGCCTGGGCCCAGGGGGGGAACACTGAAGCTTTCTTT. Residues: CAWAQGGNTEAFF.

This clone has just a few counts. The V and J genes are TRBV4-1 and TRBJ2-7, with TRBD1 as a possible D gene (5 bases). Trimming stripped 4 bases from V and 0 bases from J, with 13 bases between. Germline values: CDR1 MGHRA, CDR2 YSYEKL. The CDR3 contains 15 residues. CDR3 sequence reads: CASSLTDSFSYEQYF. The CDR3 DNA reads TGCGCCAGCAGCCTAACCGACAGTTTCTCCTACGAGCAGTACTTC.

The chain employs TRBV4-3 and TRBJ2-2; perhaps TRBD1 as D (5 bases). The germline CDR1 and CDR2 sequences are LGHNA and YSLEER. V lost 8 bases to trimming and J lost 7 bases, with 11 bases between them. The length of the CDR3 is 12 residues. CDR3 sequence reads: CASSPRGGELFF. Written as DNA, the CDR3 is TGCGCCAGCTCCCCTAGGGGCGGGGAGCTGTTTTTT.

The J gene is TRBJ2-1, the V gene TRBV19; TRBD1 agrees at 8 bases. Germline loops: CDR1 LNHDA, CDR2 SQIVND (reference sequence). This CDR3 contains 15 residues. V lost 3 bases and J lost 8; bases outside the gene matches: 9. For the CDR3, the DNA is TGTGCCAGTAGTATCTTGGCAGGGGGCGGAGATGAGCAGTTCTTC. Protein product: CASSILAGGGDEQFF.

The chain employs TRBV6-6 and TRBJ1-1; TRBD1 matches at 9 bases. V trimming: 0 bases; J trimming: 11 bases; junction bases outside the gene matches: 10. CDR3 length equals 15 residues. Germline V gene sequence: CDR1 MNHNY, CDR2 SVGAGI (reference sequence). In DNA form, the CDR3 reads TGTGCCAGCAGTTACTCGGACAGGGGCCACCTGAGGGCTTTCTTT. Translated: CASSYSDRGHLRAFF.

The genes are TRBV9 and TRBJ2-5; D gene unclear. CDR3 length equals 13 residues. CDR1 and CDR2 from the germline V gene are SGDLS and YYNGEE. The V gene lost 0 bases and the J gene lost 7 bases, with 10 bases spanning the gap. CDR3 protein: CASSVVLSGTQYF. The CDR3 nucleotides are TGTGCCAGCAGCGTAGTTCTCTCGGGGACCCAGTACTTC.

The chain carries TRBV7-2 and TRBJ1-5; unclear D gene. The germline CDR1 and CDR2 sequences are SGHTA and FQGNSA. The CDR3 totals 16 residues. The ends were cut back, 1 base at V and 2 bases at J, with 12 bases in the middle. The CDR3, as DNA: TGTGCCAGCAGCTTAGAGGCCCAGAGGGGCAATCAGCCCCAGCATTTT. Amino acids: CASSLEAQRGNQPQHF.

V and J are TRBV5-6 and TRBJ2-3, with TRBD2 identical over 7 bases. With V trimmed by 1 base and J by 7 bases, 9 bases remained unmatched. The length of the CDR3 is 15 residues. The germline V gene has CDR1 SGHDT and CDR2 YYEEEE. CDR3 amino acids: CASSLREAGTHTQYF. CDR3 nucleotide sequence: TGTGCCAGCAGCTTGCGGGAGGCAGGCACCCATACGCAGTATTTT.

CDR3 nucleotide sequence: TGTGCCAGTAGTACCCCCGCGGGGGCACAAGAGACCCAGTACTTC. This encodes CASSTPAGAQETQYF. The chain couples TRBV19 to TRBJ2-5, with D possibly being TRBD2 (7 bases). Trimming took 4 bases from V and 2 from J, leaving 14 bases between them. This CDR3 comprises 15 residues. CDR1 and CDR2 (germline): LNHDA, SQIVND (reference sequence).

V is TRBV23-1 and J is TRBJ1-1; D remains ambiguous. TRBV23-1 is assigned to the ORF class and has an uncertain function. V shed 0 bases and J shed 3 bases, with 14 bases lying between them. The CDR3 runs to 16 residues. The CDR3 sequence: CASSQSSNKGHTEAFF. CDR3 in DNA: TGCGCCAGCAGTCAATCCAGTAATAAAGGTCACACTGAAGCTTTCTTT.

This chain connects TRBV7-9 to TRBJ2-1, with D uncertain. From germline, CDR1 is SEHNR and CDR2 FQNEAQ (reference sequence). The CDR3 is made up of 14 amino acids. V was pared by 1 base and J by 5 bases, with 9 bases between. CDR3 sequence (DNA): TGTGCCAGCAGCTTAGGAGTCCCCAACAATGAGCAGTTCTTC. It translates to CASSLGVPNNEQFF.

V usage is TRBV6-6 and J usage is TRBJ2-3, with TRBD2 as a possible D gene (5 bases). CDR1 is MNHNY and CDR2 is SVGAGI in the germline V gene (reference sequence). V lost 2 bases, J lost 4 bases, and 10 bases lay in between. The CDR3 is 14 amino acids. CDR3 bases: TGTGCCAGCAGTTACGGCGGGCTCGCAGATACGCAGTATTTT. Translation: CASSYGGLADTQYF.

The V gene is TRBV7-3, the J gene TRBJ2-1; maybe TRBD2 (6 bases). CDR3 size: 16 residues. CDR1 is SGHTA, CDR2 FQGTGA, per germline. Trimming shortened V by 6 bases and J by 0 bases, and 15 bases separated the two germline ends. CDR3 coding DNA: TGTGCCAGCAGTGCAACGGACGGGAGCTCCTACAATGAGCAGTTCTTC. This codes for CASSATDGSSYNEQFF.

The chain couples TRBV7-9 to TRBJ1-3; 11 nucleotides line up with TRBD1. This CDR3 contains 17 residues. Trimming cost V 2 bases and J 0 bases; bases outside gene matches: 3. Germline CDR1 is SEHNR and CDR2 is FQNEAQ (reference sequence). The CDR3 sequence is CASSLWTGGRSGNTIYF. CDR3 nucleotides: TGTGCCAGCAGCTTATGGACAGGGGGCCGCTCTGGAAACACCATATATTTT.

This chain connects TRBV19 to TRBJ1-1, with a tentative D call TRBD1 (6 bases). Germline CDR1 reads LNHDA; CDR2 reads SQIVND (reference sequence). The CDR3 length is 14 residues. The germline V and J ends were trimmed by 7 bases and 4 bases, with 16 bases remaining between them. CDR3 DNA sequence: TGTGCCAGTACTAACAGGGAGAGGCTCACTGAAGCTTTCTTT. Translation: CASTNRERLTEAFF.

The CDR3, as DNA: TGTGCCACCTCCCTTGGGTATAGCAATCAGCCCCAGCATTTT. Translated, it gives CATSLGYSNQPQHF. The genes are TRBV15 and TRBJ1-5; no firm D call. The V end lost 8 bases, the J end lost 0 bases, and 11 bases lay between the germline ends. The germline gives CDR1 LNHNV, CDR2 YYDKDF (reference sequence). The CDR3 covers 14 residues.

V gene TRBV28 combines with J gene TRBJ2-7; D is perhaps TRBD1 or TRBD2 (5 bases each). CDR1 MDHEN and CDR2 SYDVKM come from the germline V gene. The CDR3 consists of 15 residues. V was pared by 3 bases and J by 3 bases, with 15 bases between. CDR3 sequence reads: CASSFRGVRDYEQYF. CDR3 nucleotides: TGTGCCAGCAGTTTCCGAGGGGTCAGAGACTACGAGCAGTACTTC.

J is TRBJ2-7 and V is TRBV11-2; 9 nucleotides match TRBD1. The V gene end was trimmed by 3 bases and the J gene end by 4 bases; junction bases not matched to a gene: 7. Germline values: CDR1 SGHAT, CDR2 FQNNGV. CDR3 length: 15 residues. The CDR3 coding sequence is TGTGCCAGCAGCTTGAACAGGGGGCTAGCTTACGAGCAGTACTTC. Amino acids: CASSLNRGLAYEQYF.

The count of this clone is one. This chain links TRBV24-1 with TRBJ2-2, with TRBD1 identical over 9 bases. The CDR3 consists of 15 residues. Unmatched junction bases numbered 8, after V lost 9 bases and J lost 4 bases. The germline gives CDR1 KGHDR, CDR2 SFDVKD. The CDR3: CATAGTGHPTGELFF. CDR3 nucleotides: TGTGCCACCGCCGGGACAGGGCACCCCACCGGGGAGCTGTTTTTT.

The chain links TRBV9 to TRBJ1-1; a possible D gene is TRBD1 (5 bases). This CDR3 contains 17 residues. CDR1 is SGDLS, CDR2 YYNGEE, per germline. The germline V and J ends were trimmed by 1 base and 1 base, with 17 bases remaining between them. This CDR3 reads CASSVTGHPSSNTEAFF. In DNA form, the CDR3 reads TGTGCCAGCAGCGTAACGGGGCATCCGTCGTCGAACACTGAAGCTTTCTTT.

The genes are TRBV7-9 and TRBJ1-5; D is unresolved. Germline V gene lookup returns CDR1 SEHNR and CDR2 FQNEAQ (reference sequence). This CDR3 contains 18 residues. V was cut by 2 bases and J by 9 bases, with 26 bases left in between. DNA for the CDR3: TGTGCCAGCAGCTTAATGCGCGGGATGACTGCCGAGGTAGGGCCCCAGCATTTT. Translation gives CASSLMRGMTAEVGPQHF.

DNA for the CDR3: TGCGCCAGCAGCTTGGGGACAGGAGTGGGAGAGACCCAGTACTTC. Its protein product is CASSLGTGVGETQYF. This chain uses TRBV5-1 with TRBJ2-5, with 7 positions matching TRBD1. After removal of 0 bases from V and 4 bases from J, the junction contained 6 bases not matched to a gene. CDR1 and CDR2 (germline): SGHRS, YFSETQ. The CDR3 sequence is 15 residues long.

The chain combines TRBV11-3 with TRBJ2-7; D could derive from TRBD1 or TRBD2 (5 bases each). V lost 6 bases, J lost 0 bases, and 15 bases lay in between. Looked up from germline, CDR1 is SGHNT and CDR2 is YENEEA. The CDR3 runs 15 residues. Here the CDR3 reads CASRLGRASSYEQYF. The CDR3 nucleotides are TGTGCCAGCAGGTTGGGACGGGCCAGCTCCTACGAGCAGTACTTC.

This clone occurred once. Distinct nucleotide sequences in the sample also encode this CDR3. The genes are TRBV6-5 and TRBJ1-1; D perhaps matches TRBD1 (6 bases). CDR1 and CDR2 (germline): MNHEY, SVGAGI. The CDR3 spans 14 residues. Trimming removed 0 bases at V and 1 base at J, with 6 bases between. The CDR3 coding sequence is TGTGCCAGCAGTTACTCCAGGGGGAACACTGAAGCTTTCTTT. Amino acids: CASSYSRGNTEAFF.

The V call is TRBV7-8, the J call TRBJ1-1, with D perhaps matching TRBD1 (6 bases). V lost 6 bases, J lost 4 bases, and 12 bases lay in between. This CDR3 spans 13 amino acids. From germline, CDR1 is SGHVS and CDR2 FQNEAQ. This CDR3 is CASSVGGGTEAFF. CDR3 nucleotide sequence: TGTGCCAGCAGTGTAGGAGGGGGCACTGAAGCTTTCTTT.